This T cell receptor (beta chain) was identified during a study of CD4 T cells in relation to SARS-CoV-2 and coronaviruses. Study-wide background: Shared crossreactive spike epitopes were mapped to their HLA restriction.

Profiling relied on immunoSEQ multiplex PCR, and the TCRdb table lists in-frame clones only, not all of them. The repertoire holds more than 15,000 clones, with approximately 80% as singletons. As regards this clone: Its specificity is unknown.

The unexposed donors gave CD4+ T cells in 2011-2018, prior to COVID-19. CD4+ T cells were isolated from the cells after roughly 11 days of culture. This TCR was sampled from a human donor in good health. Sequencing was carried out using CD4+ T cells from PBMCs, cultured in vitro.

The CDR3 here is CASSELGEQFF. The CDR3 DNA follows: TGCGCCAGCAGTGAGCTTGGGGAGCAGTTCTTC. The V call is TRBV10-1, the J call TRBJ2-1; D gene ambiguous. Trimming left V 2 bases short and J 10 bases short, with 6 bases between. CDR3 length: 11 residues. Looked up from germline, CDR1 is WNHNN and CDR2 is SYGVQD (reference sequence).